Following are 30 T cell receptor beta chains from one sample sequenced in a study of blood T cell repertoires in COVID-19. TCRdb's copy holds only in-frame clones and misses some; the assay was immunoSEQ multiplex PCR. The profile covers 200,000 to 250,000 clones, with 65% to 90% appearing a single time and more than 1.5% taken by the ten largest. Sequencing used PBMCs or T cells enriched from blood (not recorded which). The receptors here all came from a man aged 35-49 years who had recovered from COVID-19.

V usage is TRBV10-3 and J usage is TRBJ2-7; possible D gene TRBD1, 5 bases. There are 14 residues in the CDR3. Trimming removed 2 bases from V and 1 base from J, with 9 bases in between. Per the germline V gene, CDR1 is ENHRY and CDR2 is SYGVKD. The CDR3 sequence is CAISELQASYEQYF. The CDR3 DNA is TGTGCCATCAGTGAGCTACAGGCTTCCTACGAGCAGTACTTC.

This chain connects TRBV24-1 to TRBJ2-7; 9 nucleotides match TRBD1. V shed 3 bases, J shed 5 bases, and the junction held 7 bases outside the gene matches. CDR1 KGHDR and CDR2 SFDVKD come from the germline V gene. The CDR3 is 15 amino acids. Here the CDR3 reads CATSDGGQGTHEQYF. The CDR3 region has the DNA TGTGCCACCAGTGATGGCGGACAGGGGACACACGAGCAGTACTTC.

The chain has TRBV5-1 and TRBJ1-3; the D is unclear. Germline V CDR1 and CDR2: SGHRS, YFSETQ. The CDR3 covers 16 residues. Deletions cut 2 bases from V and 2 bases from J, with 14 bases between. Here the CDR3 reads CASSLGGSAAGNTIYF. CDR3 DNA: TGCGCCAGCAGCTTAGGTGGGAGCGCGGCTGGAAACACCATATATTTT.

The V and J genes are TRBV7-9 and TRBJ1-2; the D is unclear. Trimming cost V 5 bases and J 3 bases, with 13 bases left between them. Germline assignment: CDR1 SEHNR and CDR2 FQNEAQ (reference sequence). The length of the CDR3 is 14 residues. CDR3 DNA: TGTGCCAGCAGCCCCGGCGGGTTGGACTATGGCTACACCTTC. This translates into CASSPGGLDYGYTF.

The chain is built from TRBV19 and TRBJ1-5, with 8 bases aligning to TRBD1. V dropped 6 bases and J dropped 4; count of bases not matched to a gene: 5. The CDR3 loop spans 14 amino acids. Germline V gives CDR1 LNHDA, CDR2 SQIVND (reference sequence). The CDR3 DNA follows: TGTGCCAGTAGGGCGGGACAGGTTAATCAGCCCCAGCATTTT. It is translated as CASRAGQVNQPQHF.

This clone was observed a handful of times. The chain links TRBV7-2 to TRBJ2-7; D ambiguous. CDR1 SGHTA and CDR2 FQGNSA come from the germline V gene. The length of the CDR3 is 11 residues. V was clipped by 5 bases and J by 2 bases, with 4 bases between them. CDR3 residues: CASSPAYEQYF. DNA of the CDR3: TGTGCCAGCAGCCCAGCCTACGAGCAGTACTTC.

The J gene is TRBJ2-1, the V gene TRBV7-9; TRBD2 matches 12 bases. From germline, CDR1 is SEHNR and CDR2 FQNEAQ (reference sequence). V lost 4 bases to trimming and J lost 3 bases; unmatched junction nucleotides: 4. The CDR3 is 16 residues long. This chain's CDR3 is CASSSQGLAGYNEQFF. The DNA of the CDR3 is TGTGCCAGCAGCTCACAGGGACTAGCGGGCTACAATGAGCAGTTCTTC.

The chain combines TRBV3-1 (or the pseudogene TRBV3-2) with TRBJ2-1, with 11 bases aligning to TRBD2. Germline CDR1 reads LGHDT; CDR2 reads YNNKEL (reference sequence). The CDR3 runs to 16 residues. The V gene end was trimmed by 3 bases and the J gene end by 2 bases; junction bases not matched to a gene: 3. CDR3 protein: CASSQTSGVAYNEQFF. The CDR3 coding sequence is TGTGCCAGCAGCCAGACTAGCGGGGTCGCCTACAATGAGCAGTTCTTC.

The chain recombines TRBV12-3 or TRBV12-4 with TRBJ2-5; no clear D gene. V lost 4 bases and J lost 9, with 12 bases in between. This CDR3 is 12 amino acids long. DNA for the CDR3: TGTGCCAGCAGTTGGTTGGCTGGAGCCCAGTACTTC. Translated, it gives CASSWLAGAQYF.

The chain uses TRBV27 and TRBJ2-2, with a weak D call TRBD2 (6 bases). Trimming took 6 bases from V and 5 from J, leaving 16 bases between them. CDR3 length equals 15 residues. Germline V gene lookup returns CDR1 MNHEY and CDR2 SMNVEV (reference sequence). CDR3 sequence: CASRRSAGPTGELFF. CDR3 coding DNA: TGTGCCAGCAGACGATCCGCGGGGCCTACCGGGGAGCTGTTTTTT.

The gene calls are TRBV7-9 and TRBJ2-3; D might be TRBD2 (5 bases). Germline lookup yields CDR1 SEHNR and CDR2 FQNEAQ (reference sequence). This CDR3 spans 13 amino acids. V lost 4 bases and J 6 bases, leaving 11 bases between the germline ends. CDR3 sequence (DNA): TGTGCCAGCAGCTGGCGGTGGGAGGATACGCAGTATTTT. Translating gives CASSWRWEDTQYF.

J is TRBJ1-2 and V is TRBV7-2; D may be TRBD1 (5 bases). Between the trimmed V and J ends, which lost 7 bases and 8 bases, there was a span of 17 bases. The CDR3 length is 13 residues. Germline CDR1 is SGHTA and CDR2 is FQGNSA. This chain's CDR3 is CASTLRGARGYTF. CDR3 DNA: TGTGCCAGCACCCTCCGTGGGGCTAGGGGCTACACCTTC.

V gene TRBV4-1 combines with J gene TRBJ2-2, with a possible D match to TRBD2 (5 bases). Germline values: CDR1 MGHRA, CDR2 YSYEKL. There are 18 residues in the CDR3. The ends were cut back, 0 bases at V and 2 bases at J, with 16 bases in the middle. The DNA of the CDR3 is TGCGCCAGCAGCCAAGATCCTGGAGACTATAAAAACACCGGGGAGCTGTTTTTT. Its protein is CASSQDPGDYKNTGELFF.

The chain couples TRBV2 to TRBJ1-2, with no clear D. Germline V lookup: CDR1 SNHLY, CDR2 FYNNEI. CDR3 length equals 13 residues. Trimming took off 6 bases at V and 0 bases at J, with 8 bases between the two ends. DNA of the CDR3: TGTGCCAGCAGCGCGGACTCTAACTATGGCTACACCTTC. Translation gives CASSADSNYGYTF.

This chain uses TRBV6-1 with TRBJ2-5, with TRBD1 identical over 8 bases. This CDR3 spans 13 amino acids. CDR1 is MNHNS and CDR2 is SASEGT in the germline V gene. J gave up 4 bases and V 3 bases, and 1 base lay outside the gene matches. The CDR3 is CASSEQGAETQYF. The CDR3 DNA follows: TGTGCCAGCAGTGAGCAGGGGGCAGAGACCCAGTACTTC.

This clone was detected a few times. The chain joins TRBV7-2 to TRBJ2-2; D ambiguous. Looked up from germline, CDR1 is SGHTA and CDR2 is FQGNSA. CDR3 size: 14 residues. Trimming stripped 5 bases from V and 1 base from J, with 8 bases between. CDR3 in DNA: TGTGCCAGCAGCCAAAACAGGAACACCGGGGAGCTGTTTTTT. Protein product: CASSQNRNTGELFF.

The V and J genes are TRBV29-1 and TRBJ2-5; D is ambiguous. The germline gives CDR1 SQVTM, CDR2 ANQGSEA. The CDR3 spans 15 residues. The V end lost 0 bases, the J end lost 5 bases, and 16 bases lay between the germline ends. The DNA of the CDR3 is TGCAGCGTTGAAGATCATCAACGGCCCGGGGAGACCCAGTACTTC. This codes for CSVEDHQRPGETQYF.

The chain combines TRBV18 with TRBJ2-5; the D gene is possibly TRBD1 (6 bases). The CDR3 extends over 14 amino acids. Trimming took 3 bases from V and 2 from J, leaving 10 bases between them. Per germline, CDR1 KGHSH and CDR2 LQKENI. Here the CDR3 DNA reads TGTGCCAGCTCACCGGGCCAGGGGCAAGAGACCCAGTACTTC. It codes for CASSPGQGQETQYF.

The chain's CDR3 is CASSQDPADRIGGYTF. In DNA form, the CDR3 reads TGTGCCAGCAGCCAAGATCCCGCGGACAGGATCGGCGGCTACACCTTC. The chain is built from TRBV3-1 (or the pseudogene TRBV3-2) and TRBJ1-2; 7 bases line up with TRBD1. Germline CDR1 and CDR2: LGHDT and YNNKEL (reference sequence). CDR3 length: 16 residues. With V trimmed by 0 bases and J by 8 bases, 12 bases remained unmatched.

J is TRBJ1-1 and V is TRBV7-6; no clear D. The CDR3 loop spans 15 amino acids. Trimming shortened V by 2 bases and J by 4 bases, and 14 bases separated the two germline ends. CDR1 and CDR2 from the germline V gene are SGHVS and FNYEAQ. CDR3 DNA: TGTGCCAGCAGCTTATTTAGCGGGGAGACCACTGAAGCTTTCTTT. Encoded protein: CASSLFSGETTEAFF.

The chain carries TRBV27 and TRBJ2-1; 11 positions match TRBD2. V was pared by 6 bases and J by 6 bases, with 7 bases of the junction left unmatched. Germline V gene lookup returns CDR1 MNHEY and CDR2 SMNVEV (reference sequence). This CDR3 has 15 amino acids. The CDR3 region is CASRLAGGPGNEQFF. The CDR3 DNA is TGTGCCAGCAGATTAGCGGGAGGGCCGGGCAATGAGCAGTTCTTC.

This sequence joins TRBV19 and TRBJ2-1; 7 bases line up with TRBD2. Trimming removed 7 bases from V and 7 bases from J; junction bases left unmatched: 7. There are 13 residues in the CDR3. Per the germline V gene, CDR1 is LNHDA and CDR2 is SQIVND (reference sequence). The CDR3: CASTQDGGNEQFF. CDR3 DNA: TGTGCCAGTACCCAGGACGGGGGGAATGAGCAGTTCTTC. Together with reference TRBV19 and TRBJ2-1, the CDR3 gives the full variable domain: DGGITQSPKYLFRKEGQNVTLSCEQNLNHDAMYWYRQDPGQGLRLIYYSQIVNDFQKGDIAEGYSVSREKKESFPLTVTSAQKNPTAFYLCASTQDGGNEQFFGPGTRLTVL.

The J gene is TRBJ2-7, the V gene TRBV20-1; D perhaps matches TRBD1 (5 bases). Trimming left V 1 base short and J 6 bases short, with 7 bases between. The CDR3 loop spans 11 amino acids. Germline V gene lookup returns CDR1 DFQATT and CDR2 SNEGSKA (reference sequence). CDR3 protein: CSARVTGEQYF. The DNA for the CDR3 is TGCAGTGCTAGAGTAACAGGCGAGCAGTACTTC.

The chain carries TRBV5-8 and TRBJ2-5; a weak D match, TRBD2 (5 bases). V was pared by 4 bases and J by 3 bases, with 19 bases between. The germline V gene has CDR1 SGHTS and CDR2 YDEGEE. This CDR3 is 16 amino acids long. The CDR3 sequence: CASSLTVQWGEETQYF. In DNA form, the CDR3 reads TGTGCCAGCAGCCTGACGGTTCAGTGGGGAGAAGAGACCCAGTACTTC.

Remarks on this clone: Other DNA sequences in the same sample also yield this CDR3. This chain connects TRBV3-1 (or the pseudogene TRBV3-2) to TRBJ2-3; 7 nucleotides align to TRBD1. Germline loops: CDR1 LGHDT, CDR2 YNNKEL (reference sequence). The V segment lost 5 bases and the J segment 3 bases; nucleotides outside the gene matches: 2. The CDR3 spans 13 residues. CDR3 sequence: CASSRQGTDTQYF. CDR3 DNA sequence: TGTGCCAGCAGCAGACAGGGAACAGATACGCAGTATTTT.

The V call is TRBV23-1, the J call TRBJ1-2; no clear D. TRBV23-1 is flagged as an ORF with uncertain function. V dropped 1 base and J dropped 8 bases, with 20 bases sitting between them. The CDR3 has 16 amino acids. The CDR3 spells CASSQFITGSIWGYTF. DNA for the CDR3: TGCGCCAGCAGTCAATTCATAACCGGGTCGATCTGGGGCTACACCTTC.

The chain joins TRBV21-1 to TRBJ1-1; the listed D gene, TRBD1, was not tested against the DNA. TRBV21-1 is classified as a pseudogene. CDR3 length equals 15 residues. CDR3 amino acids: CASSKEGELNTEAFF. In DNA, the CDR3 is TGTGCCAGCAGCAAAGAGGGGGAGTTAAACACTGAAGCTTTCTTT.

The V call is TRBV6-2 or TRBV6-3, the J call TRBJ2-3, with TRBD2 matching 7 bases. Germline V lookup: CDR1 MNHEY, CDR2 SVGEGT. The V and J ends lost 6 bases and 4 bases, in that order; junction bases with no gene match: 1. This CDR3 has 12 amino acids. CDR3 residues: CASSTSADTQYF. The CDR3 nucleotides are TGTGCCAGCAGCACTAGCGCAGATACGCAGTATTTT.

The V gene is TRBV10-3, the J gene TRBJ2-1, with D possibly being TRBD1 (5 bases). V was shortened by 11 bases and J by 1 base, with 18 bases between the two germline ends. This CDR3 contains 15 residues. Germline values: CDR1 ENHRY, CDR2 SYGVKD. Written as DNA, the CDR3 is TGTGCCGCACAGGAATTGGGCAAATCCTACAATGAGCAGTTCTTC. This encodes CAAQELGKSYNEQFF.

The J gene is TRBJ1-5, the V gene TRBV6-1, with D unresolved. The CDR3 totals 15 residues. The germline V and J ends were trimmed by 2 bases and 4 bases, with 12 bases remaining between them. Germline lookup yields CDR1 MNHNS and CDR2 SASEGT. The CDR3, as DNA: TGTGCCAGCAGTGAAATCCTGCGGGTAAATCAGCCCCAGCATTTT. It translates to CASSEILRVNQPQHF.